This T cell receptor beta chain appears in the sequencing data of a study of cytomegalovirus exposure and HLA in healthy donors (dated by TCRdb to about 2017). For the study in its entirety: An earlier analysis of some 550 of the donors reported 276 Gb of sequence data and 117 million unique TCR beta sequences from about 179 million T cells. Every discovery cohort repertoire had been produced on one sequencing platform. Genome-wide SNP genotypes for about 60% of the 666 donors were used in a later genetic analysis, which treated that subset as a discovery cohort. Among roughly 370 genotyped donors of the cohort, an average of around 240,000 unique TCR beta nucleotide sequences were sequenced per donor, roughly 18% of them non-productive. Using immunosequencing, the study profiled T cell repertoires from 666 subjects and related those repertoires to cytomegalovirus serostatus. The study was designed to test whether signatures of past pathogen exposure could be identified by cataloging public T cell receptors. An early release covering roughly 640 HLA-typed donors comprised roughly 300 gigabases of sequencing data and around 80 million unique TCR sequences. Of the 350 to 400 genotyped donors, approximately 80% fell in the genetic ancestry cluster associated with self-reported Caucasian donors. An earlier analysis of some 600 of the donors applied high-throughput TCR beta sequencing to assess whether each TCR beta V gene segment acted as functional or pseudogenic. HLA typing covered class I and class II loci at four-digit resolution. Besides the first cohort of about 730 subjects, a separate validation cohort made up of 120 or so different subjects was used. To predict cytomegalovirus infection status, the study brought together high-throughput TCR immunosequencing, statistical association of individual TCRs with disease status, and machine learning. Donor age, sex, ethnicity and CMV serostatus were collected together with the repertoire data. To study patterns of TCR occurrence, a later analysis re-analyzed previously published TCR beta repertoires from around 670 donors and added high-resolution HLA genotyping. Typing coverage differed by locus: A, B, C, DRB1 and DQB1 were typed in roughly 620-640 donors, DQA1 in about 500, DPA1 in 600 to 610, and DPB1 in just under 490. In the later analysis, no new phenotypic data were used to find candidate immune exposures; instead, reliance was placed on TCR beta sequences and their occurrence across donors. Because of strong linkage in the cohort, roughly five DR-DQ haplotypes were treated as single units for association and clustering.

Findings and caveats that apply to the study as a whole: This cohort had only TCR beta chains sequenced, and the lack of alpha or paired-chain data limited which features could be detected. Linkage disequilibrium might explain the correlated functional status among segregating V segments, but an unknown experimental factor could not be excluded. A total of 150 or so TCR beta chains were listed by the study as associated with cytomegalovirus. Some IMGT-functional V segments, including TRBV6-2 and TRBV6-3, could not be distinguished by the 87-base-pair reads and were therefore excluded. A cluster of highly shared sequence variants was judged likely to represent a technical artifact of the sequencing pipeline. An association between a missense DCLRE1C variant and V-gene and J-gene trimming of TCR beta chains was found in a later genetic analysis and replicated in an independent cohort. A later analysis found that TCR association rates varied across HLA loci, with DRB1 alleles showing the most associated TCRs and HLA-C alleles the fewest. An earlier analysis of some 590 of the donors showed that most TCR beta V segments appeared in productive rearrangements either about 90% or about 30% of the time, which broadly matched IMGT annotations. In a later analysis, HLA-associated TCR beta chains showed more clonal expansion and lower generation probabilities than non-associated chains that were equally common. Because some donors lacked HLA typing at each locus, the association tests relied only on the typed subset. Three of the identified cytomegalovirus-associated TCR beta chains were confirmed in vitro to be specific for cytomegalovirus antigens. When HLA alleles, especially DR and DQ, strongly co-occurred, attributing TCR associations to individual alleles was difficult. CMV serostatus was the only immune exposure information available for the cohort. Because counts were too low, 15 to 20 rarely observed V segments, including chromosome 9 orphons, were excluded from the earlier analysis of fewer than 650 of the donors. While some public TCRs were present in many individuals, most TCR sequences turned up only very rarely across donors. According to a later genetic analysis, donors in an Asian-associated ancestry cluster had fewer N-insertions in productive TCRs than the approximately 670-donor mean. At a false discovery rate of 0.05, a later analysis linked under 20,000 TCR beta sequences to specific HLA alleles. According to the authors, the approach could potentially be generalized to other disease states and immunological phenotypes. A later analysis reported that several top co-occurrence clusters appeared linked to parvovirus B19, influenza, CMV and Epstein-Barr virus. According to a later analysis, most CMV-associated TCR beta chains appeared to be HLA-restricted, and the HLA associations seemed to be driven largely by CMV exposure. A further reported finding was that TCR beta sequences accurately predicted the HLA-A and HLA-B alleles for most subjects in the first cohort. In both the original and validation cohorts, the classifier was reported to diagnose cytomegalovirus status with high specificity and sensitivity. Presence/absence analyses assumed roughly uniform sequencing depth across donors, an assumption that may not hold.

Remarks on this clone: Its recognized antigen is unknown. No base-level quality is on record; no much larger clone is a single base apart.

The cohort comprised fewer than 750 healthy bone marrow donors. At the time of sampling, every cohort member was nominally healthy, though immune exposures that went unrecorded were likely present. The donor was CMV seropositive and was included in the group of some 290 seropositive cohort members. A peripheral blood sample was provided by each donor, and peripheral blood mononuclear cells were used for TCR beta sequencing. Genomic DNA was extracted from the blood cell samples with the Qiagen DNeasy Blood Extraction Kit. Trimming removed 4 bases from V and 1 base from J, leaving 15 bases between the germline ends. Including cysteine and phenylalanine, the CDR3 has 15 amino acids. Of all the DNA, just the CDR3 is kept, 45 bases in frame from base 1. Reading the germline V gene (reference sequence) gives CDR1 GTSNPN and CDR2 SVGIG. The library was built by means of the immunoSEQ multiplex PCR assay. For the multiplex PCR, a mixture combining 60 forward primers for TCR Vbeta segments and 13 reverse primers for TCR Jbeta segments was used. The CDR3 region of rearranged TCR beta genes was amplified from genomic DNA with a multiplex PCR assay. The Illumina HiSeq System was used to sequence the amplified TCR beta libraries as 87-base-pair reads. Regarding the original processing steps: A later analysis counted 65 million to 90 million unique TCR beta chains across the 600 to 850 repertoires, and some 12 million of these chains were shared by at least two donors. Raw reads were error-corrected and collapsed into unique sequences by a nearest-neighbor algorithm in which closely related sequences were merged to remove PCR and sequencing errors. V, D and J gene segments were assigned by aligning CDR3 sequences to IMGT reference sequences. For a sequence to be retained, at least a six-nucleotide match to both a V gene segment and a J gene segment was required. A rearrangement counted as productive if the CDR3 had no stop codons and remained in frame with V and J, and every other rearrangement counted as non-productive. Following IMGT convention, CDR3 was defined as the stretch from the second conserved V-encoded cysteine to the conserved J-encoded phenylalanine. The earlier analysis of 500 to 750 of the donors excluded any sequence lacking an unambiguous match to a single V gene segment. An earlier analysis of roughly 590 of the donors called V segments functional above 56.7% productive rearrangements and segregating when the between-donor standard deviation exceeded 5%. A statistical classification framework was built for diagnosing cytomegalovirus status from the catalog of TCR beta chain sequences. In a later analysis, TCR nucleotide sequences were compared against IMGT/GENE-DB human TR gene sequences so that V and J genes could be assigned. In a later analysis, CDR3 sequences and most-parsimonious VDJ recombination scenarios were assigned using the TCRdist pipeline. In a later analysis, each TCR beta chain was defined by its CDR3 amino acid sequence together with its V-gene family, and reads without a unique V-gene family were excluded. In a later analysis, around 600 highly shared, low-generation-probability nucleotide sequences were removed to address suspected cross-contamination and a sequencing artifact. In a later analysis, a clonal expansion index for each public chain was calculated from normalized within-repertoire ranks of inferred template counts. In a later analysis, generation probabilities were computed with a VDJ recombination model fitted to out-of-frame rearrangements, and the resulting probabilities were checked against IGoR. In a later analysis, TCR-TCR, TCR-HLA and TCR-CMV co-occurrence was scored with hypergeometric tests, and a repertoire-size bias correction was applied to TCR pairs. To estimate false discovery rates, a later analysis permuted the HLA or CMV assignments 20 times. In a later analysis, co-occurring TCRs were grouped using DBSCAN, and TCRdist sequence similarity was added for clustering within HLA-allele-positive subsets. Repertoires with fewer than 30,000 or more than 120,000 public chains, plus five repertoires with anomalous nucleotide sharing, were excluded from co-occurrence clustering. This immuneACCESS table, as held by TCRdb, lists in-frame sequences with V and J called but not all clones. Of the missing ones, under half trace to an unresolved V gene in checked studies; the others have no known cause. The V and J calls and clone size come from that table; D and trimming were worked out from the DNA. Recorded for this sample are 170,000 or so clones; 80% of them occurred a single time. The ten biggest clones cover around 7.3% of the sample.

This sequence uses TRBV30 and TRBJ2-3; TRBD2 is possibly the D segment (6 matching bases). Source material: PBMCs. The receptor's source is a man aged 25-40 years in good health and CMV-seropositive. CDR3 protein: CAWTAVGEGTDTQYF. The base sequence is TGTGCCTGGACGGCCGTGGGGGAGGGCACAGATACGCAGTATTTT.